These T cell receptor beta chains were read from a single sample in a study of breast tumors, draining lymph nodes, adjacent tissues. In TCRdb, the multiplex PCR reads were re-called with MiXCR into one record per CDR3 protein. Among around 250,000 distinct CDR3 sequences listed, around 35% were seen once. Sequencing was carried out using axillary lymph node tissue. The origin of the receptors is a female donor with breast cancer. Some clones in this sample may be carry-over from other donors' samples. Each CDR3 is given with its conserved first and last residue. A D gene is named only where the DNA matches it firmly. Not every row has a clone size; where given, it reads once, few, many or a size class.

>-|TRBV6-5|TRBJ2-5|-
TGTGCCAGCAATCAGGGCAGAGAGACCCAGTACTTC
CASNQGRETQYF
>-|TRBV5-1|TRBJ1-2|-
TGCGCCAGCAGCTTGGCCGGCAGCTTAGCCAAAACAACACCAGACTATGGCTACACCTTC
CASSLAGSLAKTTPDYGYTF
>TRBD1|TRBV6-5|TRBJ1-5|many
TGTGCCAGCAGCCCCGGGGGCAGGGGGCGAAGCAATCAGCCCCAGCATTTT
CASSPGGRGRSNQPQHF
>-|TRBV7-2|TRBJ2-5|many
TGTGCCAGCAGCCGTGCTTGGGGTAGTCAAGAGACCCAGTACTTC
CASSRAWGSQETQYF
>TRBD1|TRBV20-1|TRBJ1-1|few
TGCAGTGCGCCGGACAGGACTGAAGCTTTCTTT
CSAPDRTEAFF
>-|TRBV29-1|TRBJ2-5|many
TGCAGCGTCGTAAGGGGCCAAGAGACCCAGTACTTC
CSVVRGQETQYF
>-|TRBV28|TRBJ1-4|-
TGTGCCAGCAGTTCGAGAGGTGAAAAACTGTTTTTT
CASSSRGEKLFF
>-|TRBV5-1|TRBJ2-3|many
TGCGCCAGCAGCCCCACTGCTGCTAGCACAGATACGCAGTATTTT
CASSPTAASTDTQYF
>-|TRBV20-1|TRBJ2-1|many
TGCAGTGCTAGATTCGATGAGCAGTTCTTC
CSARFDEQFF
>-|TRBV6-1|TRBJ1-2|many
TGTGCCGTGCCCTTAACAGCTAACTATGGCTACACCTTC
CAVPLTANYGYTF